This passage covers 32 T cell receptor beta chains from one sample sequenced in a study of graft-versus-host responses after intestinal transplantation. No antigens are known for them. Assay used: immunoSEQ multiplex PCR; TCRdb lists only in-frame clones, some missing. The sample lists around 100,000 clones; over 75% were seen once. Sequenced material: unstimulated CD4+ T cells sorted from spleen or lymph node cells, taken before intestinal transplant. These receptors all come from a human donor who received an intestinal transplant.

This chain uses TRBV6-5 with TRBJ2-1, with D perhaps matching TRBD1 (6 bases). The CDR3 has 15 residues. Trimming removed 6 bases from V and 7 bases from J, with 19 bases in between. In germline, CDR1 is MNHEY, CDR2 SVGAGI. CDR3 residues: CASSPRQVLGNEQFF. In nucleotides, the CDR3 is TGTGCCAGCAGCCCAAGACAGGTGCTCGGAAATGAGCAGTTCTTC.

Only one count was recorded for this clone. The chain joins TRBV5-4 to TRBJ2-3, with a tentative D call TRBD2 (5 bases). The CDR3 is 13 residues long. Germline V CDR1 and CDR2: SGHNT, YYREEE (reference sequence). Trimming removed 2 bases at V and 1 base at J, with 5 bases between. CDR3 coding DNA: TGTGCCAGCAGCTTACTAGGCACAGATACGCAGTATTTT. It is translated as CASSLLGTDTQYF.

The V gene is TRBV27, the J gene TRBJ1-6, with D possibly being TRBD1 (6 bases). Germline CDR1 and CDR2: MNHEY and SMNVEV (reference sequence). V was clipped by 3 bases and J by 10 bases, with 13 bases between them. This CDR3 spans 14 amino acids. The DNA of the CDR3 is TGTGCCAGCAGTTTCCCAGGGGAAGGATCACCCCTCCACTTT. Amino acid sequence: CASSFPGEGSPLHF.

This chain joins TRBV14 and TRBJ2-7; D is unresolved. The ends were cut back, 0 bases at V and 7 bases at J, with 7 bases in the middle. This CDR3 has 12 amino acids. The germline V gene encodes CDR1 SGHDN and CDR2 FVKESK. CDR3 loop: CASSQDPREQYF. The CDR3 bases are TGTGCCAGCAGCCAAGACCCTCGAGAGCAGTACTTC.

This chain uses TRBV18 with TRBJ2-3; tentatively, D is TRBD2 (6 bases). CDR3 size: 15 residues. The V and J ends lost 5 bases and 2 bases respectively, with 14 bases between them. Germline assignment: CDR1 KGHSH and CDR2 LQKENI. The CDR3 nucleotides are TGTGCCAGCTCATCTTCTAGCGCCGACACAGATACGCAGTATTTT. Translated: CASSSSSADTDTQYF. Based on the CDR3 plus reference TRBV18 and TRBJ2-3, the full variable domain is NAGVMQNPRHLVRRRGQEARLRCSPMKGHSHVYWYRQLPEEGLKFMVYLQKENIIDESGMPKERFSAEFPKEGPSILRIQQVVRGDSAAYFCASSSSSADTDTQYFGPGTRLTVL.

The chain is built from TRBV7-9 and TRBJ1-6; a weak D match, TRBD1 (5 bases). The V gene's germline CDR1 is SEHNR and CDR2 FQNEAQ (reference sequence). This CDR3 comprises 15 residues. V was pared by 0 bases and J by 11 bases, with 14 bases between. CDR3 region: CASSLAGGTFAPLHF. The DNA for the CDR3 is TGTGCCAGCAGCTTAGCTGGGGGAACCTTCGCACCCCTCCACTTT.

The CDR3 loop is CASSSLAGGTDTQYF. The CDR3 region has the DNA TGTGCCAGCAGTTCTTTAGCGGGGGGCACAGATACGCAGTATTTT. The V gene is TRBV6-5, the J gene TRBJ2-3, with 9 nucleotides matching TRBD2. This CDR3 spans 15 amino acids. J was trimmed by 1 base and V by 4 bases; bases with no gene match: 3. Germline loops: CDR1 MNHEY, CDR2 SVGAGI.

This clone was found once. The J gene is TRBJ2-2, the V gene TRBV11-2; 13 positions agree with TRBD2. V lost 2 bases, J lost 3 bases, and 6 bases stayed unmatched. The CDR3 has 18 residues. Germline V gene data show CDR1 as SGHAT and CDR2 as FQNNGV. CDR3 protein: CASSLTRTSGGHTGELFF. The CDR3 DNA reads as TGTGCCAGCAGCTTAACCCGGACTAGCGGGGGCCACACCGGGGAGCTGTTTTTT.

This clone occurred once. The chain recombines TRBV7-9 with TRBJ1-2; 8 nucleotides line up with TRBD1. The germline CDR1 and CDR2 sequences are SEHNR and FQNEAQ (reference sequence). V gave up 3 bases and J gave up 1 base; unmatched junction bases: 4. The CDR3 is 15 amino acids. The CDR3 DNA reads TGTGCCAGCAGCTTTTGGACAGGGTTTAACTATGGCTACACCTTC. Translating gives CASSFWTGFNYGYTF.

CDR3 protein: CASSTTAGQGLYEQYF. The CDR3 coding sequence is TGTGCCAGTAGTACCACCGCGGGACAGGGGCTGTACGAGCAGTACTTC. The gene calls are TRBV19 and TRBJ2-7, with 10 bases identical to TRBD1. Losses at the gene ends were 4 bases for V and 4 bases for J; bases not matched to a gene: 10. Germline V gives CDR1 LNHDA, CDR2 SQIVND (reference sequence). The CDR3 loop spans 16 amino acids. Full variable domain (outside the CDR3, taken from reference TRBV19 and TRBJ2-7): DGGITQSPKYLFRKEGQNVTLSCEQNLNHDAMYWYRQDPGQGLRLIYYSQIVNDFQKGDIAEGYSVSREKKESFPLTVTSAQKNPTAFYLCASSTTAGQGLYEQYFGPGTRLTVT.

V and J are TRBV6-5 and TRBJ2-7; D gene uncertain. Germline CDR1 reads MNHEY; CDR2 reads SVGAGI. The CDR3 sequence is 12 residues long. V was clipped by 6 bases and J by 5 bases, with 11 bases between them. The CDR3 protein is CASRGILDEQYF. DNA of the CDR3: TGTGCCAGCAGGGGTATTTTGGACGAGCAGTACTTC.

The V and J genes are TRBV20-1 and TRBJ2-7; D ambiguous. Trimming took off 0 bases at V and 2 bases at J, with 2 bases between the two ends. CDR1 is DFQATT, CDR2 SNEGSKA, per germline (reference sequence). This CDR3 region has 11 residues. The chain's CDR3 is CSARDPYEQYF. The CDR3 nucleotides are TGCAGTGCTAGAGATCCCTACGAGCAGTACTTC.

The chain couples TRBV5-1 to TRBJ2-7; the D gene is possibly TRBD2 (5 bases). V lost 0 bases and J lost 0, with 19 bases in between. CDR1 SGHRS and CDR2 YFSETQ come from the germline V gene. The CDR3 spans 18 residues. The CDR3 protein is CASSLAGGAGQSSYEQYF. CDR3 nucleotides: TGCGCCAGCAGCTTGGCCGGAGGTGCAGGTCAGAGCTCCTACGAGCAGTACTTC.

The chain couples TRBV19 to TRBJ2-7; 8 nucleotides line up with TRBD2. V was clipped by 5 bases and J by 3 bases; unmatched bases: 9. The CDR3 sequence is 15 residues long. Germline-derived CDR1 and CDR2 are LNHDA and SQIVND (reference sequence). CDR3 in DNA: TGTGCCAGTAGTTCCTCGACTAGCGTTAGCTACGAGCAGTACTTC. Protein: CASSSSTSVSYEQYF.

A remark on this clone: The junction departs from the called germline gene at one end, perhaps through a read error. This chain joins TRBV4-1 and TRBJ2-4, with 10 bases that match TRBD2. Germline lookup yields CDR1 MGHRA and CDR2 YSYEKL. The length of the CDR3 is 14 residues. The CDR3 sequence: CASSHTSGESIQYF. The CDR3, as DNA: TGTGCCAGCAGCCATACTAGCGGGGAGAGCATTCAGTACTTC.

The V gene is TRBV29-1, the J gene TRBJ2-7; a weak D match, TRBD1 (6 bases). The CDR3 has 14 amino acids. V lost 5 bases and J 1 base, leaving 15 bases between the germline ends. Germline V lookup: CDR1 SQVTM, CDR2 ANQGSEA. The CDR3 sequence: CSVLAGTYSYEQYF. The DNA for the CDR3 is TGCAGCGTTCTGGCCGGGACATATTCCTACGAGCAGTACTTC.

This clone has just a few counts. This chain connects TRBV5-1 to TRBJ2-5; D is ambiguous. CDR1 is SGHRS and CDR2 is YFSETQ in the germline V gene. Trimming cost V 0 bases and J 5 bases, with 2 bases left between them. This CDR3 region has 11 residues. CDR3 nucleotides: TGCGCCAGCAGCTTGGATGAGACCCAGTACTTC. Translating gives CASSLDETQYF.

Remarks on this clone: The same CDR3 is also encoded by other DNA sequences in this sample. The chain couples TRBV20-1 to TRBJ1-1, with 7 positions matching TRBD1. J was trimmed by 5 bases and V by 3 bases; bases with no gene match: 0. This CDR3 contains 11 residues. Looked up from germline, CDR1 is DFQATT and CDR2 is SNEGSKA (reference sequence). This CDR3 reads CSARTGTEAFF. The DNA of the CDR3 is TGCAGTGCTAGGACAGGGACTGAAGCTTTCTTT.

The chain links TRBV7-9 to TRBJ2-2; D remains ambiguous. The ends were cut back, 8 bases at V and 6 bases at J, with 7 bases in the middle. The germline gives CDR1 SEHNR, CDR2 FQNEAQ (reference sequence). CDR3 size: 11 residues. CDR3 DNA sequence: TGTGCCAGCCAGAAGCCCGGGGAGCTGTTTTTT. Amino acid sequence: CASQKPGELFF. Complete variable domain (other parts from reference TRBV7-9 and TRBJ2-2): DTGVSQNPRHKITKRGQNVTFRCDPISEHNRLYWYRQTLGQGPEFLTYFQNEAQLEKSRLLSDRFSAERPKGSFSTLEIQRTEQGDSAMYLCASQKPGELFFGEGSRLTVL.

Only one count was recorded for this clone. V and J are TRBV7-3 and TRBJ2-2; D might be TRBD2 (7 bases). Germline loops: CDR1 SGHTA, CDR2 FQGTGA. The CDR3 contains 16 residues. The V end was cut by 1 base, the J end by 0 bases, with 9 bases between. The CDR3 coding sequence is TGTGCCAGCAGCTTAAGGGGGGGCACGAACACCGGGGAGCTGTTTTTT. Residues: CASSLRGGTNTGELFF.

CDR3 region: CSVDIGGHVTGELFF. The CDR3 nucleotides are TGCAGCGTTGATATCGGGGGGCACGTCACCGGGGAGCTGTTTTTT. The chain recombines TRBV29-1 with TRBJ2-2; D is perhaps TRBD2 (7 bases). Germline assignment: CDR1 SQVTM and CDR2 ANQGSEA. This CDR3 has 15 amino acids. The germline V and J ends were trimmed by 3 bases and 4 bases, with 15 bases remaining between them.

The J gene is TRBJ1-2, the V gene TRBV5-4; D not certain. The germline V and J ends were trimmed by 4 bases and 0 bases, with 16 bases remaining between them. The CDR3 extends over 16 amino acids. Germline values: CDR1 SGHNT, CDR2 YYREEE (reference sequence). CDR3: CASSQDRLVTNYGYTF. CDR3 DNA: TGTGCCAGCAGCCAAGACCGACTGGTAACTAACTATGGCTACACCTTC. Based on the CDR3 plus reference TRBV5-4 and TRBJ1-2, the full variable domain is ETGVTQSPTHLIKTRGQQVTLRCSSQSGHNTVSWYQQALGQGPQFIFQYYREEENGRGNFPPRFSGLQFPNYSSELNVNALELDDSALYLCASSQDRLVTNYGYTFGSGTRLTVV.

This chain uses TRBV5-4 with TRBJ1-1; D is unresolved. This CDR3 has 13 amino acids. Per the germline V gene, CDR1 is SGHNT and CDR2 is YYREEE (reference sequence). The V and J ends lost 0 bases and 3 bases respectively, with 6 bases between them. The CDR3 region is CASSLETYTEAFF. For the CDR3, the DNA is TGTGCCAGCAGCTTGGAGACTTACACTGAAGCTTTCTTT.

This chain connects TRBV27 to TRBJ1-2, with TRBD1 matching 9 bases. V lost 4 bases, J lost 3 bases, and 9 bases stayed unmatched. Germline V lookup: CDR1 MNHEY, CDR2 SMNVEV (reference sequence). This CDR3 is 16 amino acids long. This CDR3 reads CASSSSRTGADYGYTF. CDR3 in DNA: TGTGCCAGCAGTTCGTCTCGGACAGGGGCTGACTATGGCTACACCTTC.

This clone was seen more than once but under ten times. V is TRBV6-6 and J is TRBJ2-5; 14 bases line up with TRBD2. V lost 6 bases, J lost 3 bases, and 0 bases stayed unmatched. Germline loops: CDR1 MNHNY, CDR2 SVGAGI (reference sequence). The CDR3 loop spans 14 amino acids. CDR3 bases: TGTGCCAGCAGGGGACTAGCGGGAGAAGAGACCCAGTACTTC. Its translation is CASRGLAGEETQYF.

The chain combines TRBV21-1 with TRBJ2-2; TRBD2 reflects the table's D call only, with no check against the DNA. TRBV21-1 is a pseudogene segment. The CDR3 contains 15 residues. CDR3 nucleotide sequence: TGTGCCAGCTACCTAGCGGGAGCTAAAACCGGGGAGCTGTTTTTT. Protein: CASYLAGAKTGELFF.

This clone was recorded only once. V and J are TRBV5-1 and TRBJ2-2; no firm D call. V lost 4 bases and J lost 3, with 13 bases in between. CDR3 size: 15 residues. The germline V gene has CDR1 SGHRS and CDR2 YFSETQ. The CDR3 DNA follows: TGCGCCAGCAGCCATGAGGTACCATACACCGGGGAGCTGTTTTTT. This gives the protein CASSHEVPYTGELFF.

CDR3 coding DNA: TGTGCCAGCGGGGACAGAGCAGAGACCCAGTACTTC. Amino acids: CASGDRAETQYF. The chain is built from TRBV2 and TRBJ2-5, with 7 positions matching TRBD1. Germline CDR1 SNHLY, CDR2 FYNNEI. The CDR3 runs 12 residues. V lost 8 bases to trimming and J lost 4 bases; unmatched junction nucleotides: 4.

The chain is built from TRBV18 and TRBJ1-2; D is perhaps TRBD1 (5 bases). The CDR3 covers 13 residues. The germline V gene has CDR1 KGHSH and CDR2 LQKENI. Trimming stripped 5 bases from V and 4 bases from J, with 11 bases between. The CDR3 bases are TGTGCCAGCTCAATCATCGGGGCCTATGGCTACACCTTC. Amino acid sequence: CASSIIGAYGYTF.

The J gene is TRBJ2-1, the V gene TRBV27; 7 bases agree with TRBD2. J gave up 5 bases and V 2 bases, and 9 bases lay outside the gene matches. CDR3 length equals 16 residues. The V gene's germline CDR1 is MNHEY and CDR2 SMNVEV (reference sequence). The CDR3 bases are TGTGCCAGCAGTTTACACGGGAGGAGTAGGCACAATGAGCAGTTCTTC. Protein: CASSLHGRSRHNEQFF.

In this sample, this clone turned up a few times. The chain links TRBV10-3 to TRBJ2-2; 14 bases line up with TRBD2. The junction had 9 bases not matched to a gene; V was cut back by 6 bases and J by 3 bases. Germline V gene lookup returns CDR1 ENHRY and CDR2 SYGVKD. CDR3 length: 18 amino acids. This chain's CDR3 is CAISPPAGLAGDTGELFF. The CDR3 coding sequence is TGTGCCATCAGCCCACCAGCGGGACTAGCGGGGGACACCGGGGAGCTGTTTTTT.

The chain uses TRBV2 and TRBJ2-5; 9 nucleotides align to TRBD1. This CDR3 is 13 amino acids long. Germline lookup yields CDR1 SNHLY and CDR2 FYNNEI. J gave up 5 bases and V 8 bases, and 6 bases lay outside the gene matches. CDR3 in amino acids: CASPGQGRETQYF. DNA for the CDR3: TGTGCCAGCCCGGGACAGGGAAGGGAGACCCAGTACTTC.